What follows are 25 T cell receptor beta chains derived from one specimen sequenced in a study of T cells after somatic rescue of genetic block. Measured with immunoSEQ multiplex PCR; TCRdb has only the in-frame clones, and not every one. Among 85,000 to 100,000 clones listed, 85% to 90% were seen once. Sequenced material: peripheral blood mononuclear cells (PBMCs). The receptors shown here come from a woman aged 18-29 years.

This chain connects TRBV6-6 to TRBJ1-1; D unclear. Trimming took 2 bases from V and 3 from J, leaving 10 bases between them. The CDR3 spans 14 residues. The germline gives CDR1 MNHNY, CDR2 SVGAGI (reference sequence). As DNA, the CDR3 is TGTGCCAGCAGTTACCCGCAGGTGGACACTGAAGCTTTCTTT. Protein product: CASSYPQVDTEAFF.

The V and J genes are TRBV15 and TRBJ1-5, with TRBD1 matching 9 bases. The CDR3 has 15 residues. The V segment lost 3 bases and the J segment 5 bases; nucleotides outside the gene matches: 5. CDR1 and CDR2 from the germline V gene are LNHNV and YYDKDF (reference sequence). The CDR3 bases are TGTGCCACCAGCAGCCCCGGGACAGGGTATCAGCCCCAGCATTTT. As protein: CATSSPGTGYQPQHF.

This rearrangement joins TRBV21-1 to TRBJ2-7; the table's D call of TRBD1 was not tested on the DNA. TRBV21-1 is labeled a pseudogene. This CDR3 has 16 residues. The CDR3 sequence: CASSLPWTESSYEQYF. The CDR3 DNA is TGTGCCAGCAGCCTGCCATGGACAGAGAGCTCCTACGAGCAGTACTTC.

The chain is built from TRBV12-5 and TRBJ1-2; D may be TRBD1 (5 bases). CDR1 LGHNT and CDR2 FRNRAP come from the germline V gene. There are 13 residues in the CDR3. Trimming left V 6 bases short and J 6 bases short, with 14 bases between. The CDR3 spells CASGFDRDHGYTF. CDR3 sequence (DNA): TGTGCTAGTGGCTTTGACAGAGACCATGGCTACACCTTC.

The chain recombines TRBV7-9 with TRBJ2-2; 9 positions match TRBD2. The CDR3 has 15 residues. Germline CDR1 is SEHNR and CDR2 is FQNEAQ (reference sequence). V was clipped by 6 bases and J by 5 bases; unmatched bases: 7. The CDR3 nucleotides are TGTGCCAGCAGTCGAGGGACTAGCTTTACCGGGGAGCTGTTTTTT. It specifies CASSRGTSFTGELFF.

The CDR3 region has the DNA TGTGCCAGCAGCTTTCGGGAGGGAGATACGCAGTATTTT. The encoded protein is CASSFREGDTQYF. This sequence joins TRBV7-3 and TRBJ2-3; 8 nucleotides align to TRBD2. The trim removed 3 bases at V and 5 bases at J, leaving 1 base unmatched. The CDR3 consists of 13 residues. CDR1 and CDR2 from the germline V gene are SGHTA and FQGTGA.

The CDR3 loop is CSVGGGVATFGEQYF. CDR3 nucleotides: TGCAGCGTTGGCGGAGGGGTAGCGACCTTTGGCGAGCAGTACTTC. This chain links TRBV29-1 with TRBJ2-7; tentative D call: TRBD2 (6 bases). This CDR3 is 15 amino acids long. Germline V gene lookup returns CDR1 SQVTM and CDR2 ANQGSEA. Trimming removed 4 bases from V and 6 bases from J, with 22 bases in between.

The rearrangement uses TRBV27 and TRBJ2-7, with 11 bases matching TRBD2. The ends lost 5 bases at V and 3 bases at J; junction bases unmatched: 6. This CDR3 has 15 residues. From germline, CDR1 is MNHEY and CDR2 SMNVEV (reference sequence). CDR3 in DNA: TGTGCCAGCAGTCCCCTTCTAGCGGGAGGCTACGAGCAGTACTTC. Residues: CASSPLLAGGYEQYF.

The V gene is TRBV7-2, the J gene TRBJ2-1; TRBD1 is a possible D gene (6 bases). Trimming left V 5 bases short and J 4 bases short, with 9 bases between. Germline-derived CDR1 and CDR2 are SGHTA and FQGNSA. This CDR3 contains 13 residues. The CDR3 DNA reads TGTGCCAGCAGCACCGACAGGTACAATGAGCAGTTCTTC. This gives the protein CASSTDRYNEQFF. Full variable domain (rest looked up from reference TRBV7-2 and TRBJ2-1): GAGVSQSPSNKVTEKGKDVELRCDPISGHTALYWYRQSLGQGLEFLIYFQGNSAPDKSGLPSDRFSAERTGGSVSTLTIQRTQQEDSAVYLCASSTDRYNEQFFGPGTRLTVL.

This clone was found many times. V gene TRBV19 combines with J gene TRBJ1-1, with 7 bases fitting TRBD1. The V and J ends lost 2 bases and 0 bases, in that order; junction bases with no gene match: 0. The CDR3 has 14 residues. Germline CDR1 is LNHDA and CDR2 is SQIVND (reference sequence). The CDR3 loop is CASSITGVNTEAFF. The CDR3 DNA sequence: TGTGCCAGTAGTATAACAGGGGTGAACACTGAAGCTTTCTTT.

CDR3: CASSLSSGRAFGYNEQFF. CDR3 DNA sequence: TGTGCCAGCAGCTTATCCAGCGGGAGGGCCTTCGGCTACAATGAGCAGTTCTTC. The chain uses TRBV7-6 and TRBJ2-1; TRBD2 agrees at 10 bases. V was clipped by 2 bases and J by 3 bases; unmatched bases: 10. Germline V gene sequence: CDR1 SGHVS, CDR2 FNYEAQ. This CDR3 has 18 residues.

The V gene is TRBV11-2, the J gene TRBJ1-2; TRBD1 might be the D (6 bases). The CDR3 sequence is 16 residues long. Trimming shortened V by 0 bases and J by 8 bases, and 19 bases separated the two germline ends. Germline V gene sequence: CDR1 SGHAT, CDR2 FQNNGV. The CDR3 DNA sequence: TGTGCCAGCAGCTTAGAATTCGGCAGGGGAGGGGAAGGCTACACCTTC. Its protein product is CASSLEFGRGGEGYTF.

The chain combines TRBV18 with TRBJ2-3; 8 nucleotides match TRBD2. The junction had 7 bases not matched to a gene; V was cut back by 1 base and J by 4 bases. CDR3 length: 16 amino acids. Germline loops: CDR1 KGHSH, CDR2 LQKENI. In nucleotides, the CDR3 is TGTGCCAGCTCACCACTTCCGGGAGGGCCGCCAGATACGCAGTATTTT. This gives the protein CASSPLPGGPPDTQYF.

This chain links TRBV28 with TRBJ2-7, with D perhaps matching TRBD1 or TRBD2 (7 bases each). From germline, CDR1 is MDHEN and CDR2 SYDVKM. The germline V and J ends were trimmed by 5 bases and 6 bases, with 17 bases remaining between them. This CDR3 is built from 14 residues. The CDR3 sequence: CASSPTGEGLEQYF. CDR3 bases: TGTGCCAGCAGTCCCACAGGGGAGGGCCTCGAGCAGTACTTC.

J is TRBJ1-5 and V is TRBV28; D may be TRBD1 (6 bases). CDR1 and CDR2 (germline): MDHEN, SYDVKM. Deletions cut 6 bases from V and 7 bases from J, with 19 bases between. This CDR3 is 15 amino acids long. CDR3 loop: CASRPRTVLNQPQHF. CDR3 sequence (DNA): TGTGCCAGCAGACCTAGGACAGTCCTGAACCAGCCCCAGCATTTT.

The CDR3 DNA follows: TGTGCCAGCAGCTCTCACATTCTAGCGGGAGTATTATATACGCAGTATTTT. It yields the protein CASSSHILAGVLYTQYF. The chain employs TRBV28 and TRBJ2-3, with 10 bases aligning to TRBD2. The V and J ends lost 6 bases and 7 bases, in that order; junction bases with no gene match: 16. CDR3 length: 17 residues. The germline V gene encodes CDR1 MDHEN and CDR2 SYDVKM.

The chain recombines TRBV2 with TRBJ2-5, with a tentative D call TRBD1 (7 bases). The V gene's germline CDR1 is SNHLY and CDR2 FYNNEI. Trimming shortened V by 8 bases and J by 5 bases, and 24 bases separated the two germline ends. This CDR3 contains 16 residues. The CDR3 DNA is TGTGCCAGCGCGTTCGACAGGGTCGGAGGGGGGGAGACCCAGTACTTC. Its protein product is CASAFDRVGGGETQYF. Full variable domain (missing parts from reference TRBV2 and TRBJ2-5): EPEVTQTPSHQVTQMGQEVILRCVPISNHLYFYWYRQILGQKVEFLVSFYNNEISEKSEIFDDQFSVERPDGSNFTLKIRSTKLEDSAMYFCASAFDRVGGGETQYFGPGTRLLVL.

The chain has TRBV5-1 and TRBJ2-7, with D perhaps matching TRBD1 (6 bases). Trimming shortened V by 0 bases and J by 0 bases, and 10 bases separated the two germline ends. The CDR3 loop spans 15 amino acids. Per germline, CDR1 SGHRS and CDR2 YFSETQ. The CDR3 region is CASSLGDTYSYEQYF. CDR3 in DNA: TGCGCCAGCAGCTTGGGGGACACCTACTCCTACGAGCAGTACTTC.

This chain links TRBV27 with TRBJ1-5; D ambiguous. The CDR3 consists of 15 residues. CDR1 and CDR2 from the germline V gene are MNHEY and SMNVEV (reference sequence). The V gene lost 4 bases and the J gene lost 2 bases, with 12 bases spanning the gap. As DNA, the CDR3 is TGTGCCAGCAGTTCATCGAGGTGGGGCAATCAGCCCCAGCATTTT. It codes for CASSSSRWGNQPQHF.

In its sample, this clone was seen once. The chain couples TRBV9 to TRBJ2-7; no reliable D call. V lost 0 bases and J 0 bases, leaving 10 bases between the germline ends. The CDR3 runs to 15 residues. CDR1 and CDR2 from the germline V gene are SGDLS and YYNGEE. The CDR3 spells CASSVGAASSYEQYF. The CDR3 DNA reads as TGTGCCAGCAGCGTAGGGGCAGCGAGCTCCTACGAGCAGTACTTC. The variable domain in full, with the rest retrieved from reference TRBV9 and TRBJ2-7, is DSGVTQTPKHLITATGQRVTLRCSPRSGDLSVYWYQQSLDQGLQFLIQYYNGEERAKGNILERFSAQQFPDLHSELNLSSLELGDSALYFCASSVGAASSYEQYFGPGTRLTVT.

V usage is TRBV19 and J usage is TRBJ2-6; TRBD1 is a possible D gene (6 bases). The CDR3 totals 17 residues. Per germline, CDR1 LNHDA and CDR2 SQIVND (reference sequence). Trimming removed 8 bases at V and 0 bases at J, with 17 bases between. The chain's CDR3 is CASHSDSSSSGANVLTF. For the CDR3, the DNA is TGTGCCAGTCATTCGGACAGTTCAAGCTCTGGGGCCAACGTCCTGACTTTC.

The chain links TRBV27 to TRBJ2-7; 9 nucleotides line up with TRBD1. The CDR3 spans 13 residues. CDR1 and CDR2 (germline): MNHEY, SMNVEV (reference sequence). V shed 5 bases, J shed 5 bases, and the junction held 4 bases outside the gene matches. CDR3 residues: CASSQGTGNEQYF. CDR3 DNA: TGTGCCAGCAGTCAAGGGACAGGGAACGAGCAGTACTTC.

This clone has only one observation. The chain links TRBV6-5 to TRBJ2-3; D call uncertain. From germline, CDR1 is MNHEY and CDR2 SVGAGI. CDR3 length: 15 amino acids. The V end lost 6 bases, the J end lost 4 bases, and 17 bases lay between the germline ends. The CDR3 sequence is CASSPEAALSDTQYF. The DNA for the CDR3 is TGTGCCAGCAGCCCCGAGGCCGCTCTTTCAGATACGCAGTATTTT.

This chain links TRBV25-1 with TRBJ2-2; TRBD1 or TRBD2 may be the D gene (6 bases each). The CDR3 loop spans 17 amino acids. Per germline, CDR1 MGHDK and CDR2 SYGVNS. V lost 3 bases and J lost 5, with 19 bases in between. The CDR3: CASSDSHRAGRTGELFF. CDR3 nucleotides: TGTGCCAGCAGTGATTCTCACAGGGCGGGGCGGACCGGGGAGCTGTTTTTT. Full variable domain (outside the CDR3, taken from reference TRBV25-1 and TRBJ2-2): EADIYQTPRYLVIGTGKKITLECSQTMGHDKMYWYQQDPGMELHLIHYSYGVNSTEKGDLSSESTVSRIRTEHFPLTLESARPSHTSQYLCASSDSHRAGRTGELFFGEGSRLTVL.

This sequence joins TRBV5-6 and TRBJ2-7; no firm D call. This CDR3 has 14 amino acids. The germline V gene has CDR1 SGHDT and CDR2 YYEEEE. Trimming left V 0 bases short and J 3 bases short, with 10 bases between. The CDR3 region has the DNA TGTGCCAGCAGCTTGGAGGAGCTTCACTACGAGCAGTACTTC. Protein sequence: CASSLEELHYEQYF.